Below, 13 T cell receptor beta chains from the same sample are listed, as sequenced in a study of cytomegalovirus exposure and HLA in healthy donors. The PCR used 60 Vbeta and 13 Jbeta primers. The method was immunoSEQ multiplex PCR; TCRdb's version includes in-frame clones alone and lacks a portion of them. The sample totals 100,000 to 150,000 clones; its top ten clones hold roughly 2.5%. Sequenced sample: PBMCs. Receptors were obtained from a young man in good health and CMV-seronegative.

This chain connects TRBV5-4 to TRBJ2-1; 10 bases fit TRBD2. The CDR3 totals 18 residues. The germline CDR1 and CDR2 sequences are SGHNT and YYREEE (reference sequence). V shed 4 bases and J 0 bases; nucleotides not matched to a gene: 10. CDR3 nucleotides: TGTGCCAGCAGCCGGACTAGCGGAGGATTCGGCTCCTACAATGAGCAGTTCTTC. Translation gives CASSRTSGGFGSYNEQFF.

V is TRBV7-2 and J is TRBJ1-4, with a tentative D call TRBD1 (6 bases). This CDR3 is 18 amino acids long. Trimming shortened V by 1 base and J by 5 bases, and 20 bases separated the two germline ends. Looked up from germline, CDR1 is SGHTA and CDR2 is FQGNSA. For the CDR3, the DNA is TGTGCCAGCAGCTTAGAGCGTTCAGGGGCGGGCTCGAATGAAAAACTGTTTTTT. It encodes CASSLERSGAGSNEKLFF.

The rearrangement joins TRBV14 to TRBJ1-1; 7 nucleotides agree with TRBD1. Unmatched junction bases numbered 4, after V lost 5 bases and J lost 1 base. The germline gives CDR1 SGHDN, CDR2 FVKESK. The CDR3 contains 14 residues. The CDR3 nucleotides are TGTGCCAGCAGCAGAGACAGGGCGAACACTGAAGCTTTCTTT. The encoded protein is CASSRDRANTEAFF.

The chain is built from TRBV29-1 and TRBJ1-1, with D hard to call. The germline V gene encodes CDR1 SQVTM and CDR2 ANQGSEA. Trimming removed 2 bases at V and 0 bases at J, with 19 bases between. The CDR3 has 17 residues. The CDR3 nucleotides are TGCAGCGTTGAAAGCTGGGCACCCGATAGATTGAACACTGAAGCTTTCTTT. Translated: CSVESWAPDRLNTEAFF.

The rearrangement joins TRBV6-5 to TRBJ2-7; 7 bases fit TRBD1. V shed 5 bases, J shed 8 bases, and the junction held 12 bases outside the gene matches. Germline V gives CDR1 MNHEY, CDR2 SVGAGI. CDR3 length: 14 residues. CDR3 in amino acids: CASSGDRSWVKQYF. In DNA, the CDR3 is TGTGCCAGCAGTGGGGACAGAAGTTGGGTTAAGCAGTACTTC.

The chain links TRBV7-9 to TRBJ2-2; 7 bases are shared with TRBD1. CDR3 length: 16 residues. V was clipped by 0 bases and J by 4 bases; unmatched bases: 5. CDR1 is SEHNR and CDR2 is FQNEAQ in the germline V gene (reference sequence). The CDR3 coding sequence is TGTGCCAGCAGCTTAGCAAGGACAGGACCCACCGGGGAGCTGTTTTTT. Protein sequence: CASSLARTGPTGELFF. Drawing the rest from reference TRBV7-9 and TRBJ2-2, the complete variable domain is DTGVSQNPRHKITKRGQNVTFRCDPISEHNRLYWYRQTLGQGPEFLTYFQNEAQLEKSRLLSDRFSAERPKGSFSTLEIQRTEQGDSAMYLCASSLARTGPTGELFFGEGSRLTVL.

The chain carries TRBV7-9 and TRBJ1-2; no firm D call. Germline V lookup: CDR1 SEHNR, CDR2 FQNEAQ (reference sequence). This CDR3 comprises 16 residues. The V and J ends lost 5 bases and 2 bases respectively, with 18 bases between them. CDR3 nucleotide sequence: TGTGCCAGCAGCCGAGTAAAGGCGGCAGCGAACTATGGCTACACCTTC. As protein: CASSRVKAAANYGYTF. The variable domain in full, completed from reference TRBV7-9 and TRBJ1-2, reads DTGVSQNPRHKITKRGQNVTFRCDPISEHNRLYWYRQTLGQGPEFLTYFQNEAQLEKSRLLSDRFSAERPKGSFSTLEIQRTEQGDSAMYLCASSRVKAAANYGYTFGSGTRLTVV.

The chain is built from TRBV4-1 and TRBJ2-3, with 8 bases identical to TRBD1. The CDR3 has 17 amino acids. The V segment lost 5 bases and the J segment 2 bases; nucleotides outside the gene matches: 12. Germline-derived CDR1 and CDR2 are MGHRA and YSYEKL. This CDR3 reads CASSFPRGRDPTDTQYF. The CDR3 bases are TGCGCCAGCAGCTTTCCCAGGGGGCGCGATCCCACAGATACGCAGTATTTT.

The rearrangement uses TRBV18 and TRBJ2-7; 8 bases agree with TRBD2. Germline V gene data show CDR1 as KGHSH and CDR2 as LQKENI. The V gene end was trimmed by 3 bases and the J gene end by 2 bases; junction bases not matched to a gene: 6. The length of the CDR3 is 15 residues. The CDR3, as DNA: TGTGCCAGCTCACCTAGCGGGACCCACACCTACGAGCAGTACTTC. Translation gives CASSPSGTHTYEQYF.

CDR3 DNA sequence: TGTGCCAGTAGTGTTGCAGCCGGGACAGCTAGCAATCAGCCCCAGCATTTT. The encoded protein is CASSVAAGTASNQPQHF. V usage is TRBV19 and J usage is TRBJ1-5; 7 nucleotides match TRBD1. Trimming at V came to 5 bases and at J to 0 bases, leaving 10 bases not matched to a gene. The CDR3 is made up of 17 amino acids. Germline-derived CDR1 and CDR2 are LNHDA and SQIVND (reference sequence). The full variable domain, with the rest looked up from reference TRBV19 and TRBJ1-5, is DGGITQSPKYLFRKEGQNVTLSCEQNLNHDAMYWYRQDPGQGLRLIYYSQIVNDFQKGDIAEGYSVSREKKESFPLTVTSAQKNPTAFYLCASSVAAGTASNQPQHFGDGTRLSIL.

The chain combines TRBV14 with TRBJ2-7, with D unresolved. V was cut by 0 bases and J by 3 bases, with 9 bases left in between. The CDR3 runs 14 residues. In germline, CDR1 is SGHDN, CDR2 FVKESK. CDR3 DNA: TGTGCCAGCAGCCAAGATCCGGCAGGCTACGAGCAGTACTTC. Translating gives CASSQDPAGYEQYF.

A word on this clone: The same CDR3 can be traced to other DNA sequences in this sample. This chain connects TRBV7-9 to TRBJ2-7, with 10 bases identical to TRBD2. Per germline, CDR1 SEHNR and CDR2 FQNEAQ (reference sequence). Unmatched junction bases numbered 0, after V lost 4 bases and J lost 3 bases. The CDR3 sequence is 13 residues long. The CDR3 is CASSSSGSYEQYF. The CDR3 DNA follows: TGTGCCAGCAGCTCTAGCGGGAGCTACGAGCAGTACTTC.

The chain carries TRBV18 and TRBJ1-6; TRBD1 might be the D (6 bases). Deletions cut 6 bases from V and 5 bases from J, with 14 bases between. CDR3 length equals 15 residues. In germline, CDR1 is KGHSH, CDR2 LQKENI. CDR3: CASSSGGGHNSPLHF. The CDR3 bases are TGTGCCAGCTCCTCGGGGGGCGGACATAATTCACCCCTCCACTTT.